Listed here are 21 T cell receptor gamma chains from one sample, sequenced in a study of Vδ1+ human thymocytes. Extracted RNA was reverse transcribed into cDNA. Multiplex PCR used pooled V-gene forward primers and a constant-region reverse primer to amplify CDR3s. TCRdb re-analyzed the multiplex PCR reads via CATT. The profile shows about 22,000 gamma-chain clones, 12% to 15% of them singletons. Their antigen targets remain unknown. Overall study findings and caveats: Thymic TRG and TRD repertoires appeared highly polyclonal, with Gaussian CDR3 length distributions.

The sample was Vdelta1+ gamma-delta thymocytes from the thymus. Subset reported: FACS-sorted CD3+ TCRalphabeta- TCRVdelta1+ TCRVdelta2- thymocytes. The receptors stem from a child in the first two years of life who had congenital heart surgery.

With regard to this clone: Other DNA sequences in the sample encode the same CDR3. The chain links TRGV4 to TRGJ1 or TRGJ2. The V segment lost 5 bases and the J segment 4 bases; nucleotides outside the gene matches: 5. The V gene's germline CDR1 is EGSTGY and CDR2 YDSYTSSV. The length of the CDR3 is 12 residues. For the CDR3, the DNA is TGTGCCACCTGGGGGGACTATTATAAGAAACTCTTT. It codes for CATWGDYYKKLF.

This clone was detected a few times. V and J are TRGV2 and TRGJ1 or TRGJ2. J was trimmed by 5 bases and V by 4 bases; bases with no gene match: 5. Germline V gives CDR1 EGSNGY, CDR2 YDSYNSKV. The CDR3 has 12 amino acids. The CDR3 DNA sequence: TGTGCCACCTGGGATTGTAATTATAAGAAACTCTTT. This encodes CATWDCNYKKLF.

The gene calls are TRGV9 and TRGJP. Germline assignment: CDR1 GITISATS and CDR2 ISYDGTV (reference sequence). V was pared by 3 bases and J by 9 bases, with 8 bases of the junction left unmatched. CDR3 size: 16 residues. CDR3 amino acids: CALWEPAGLGKKIKVF. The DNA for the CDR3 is TGTGCCTTGTGGGAGCCAGCGGGGTTGGGCAAAAAAATCAAGGTATTT.

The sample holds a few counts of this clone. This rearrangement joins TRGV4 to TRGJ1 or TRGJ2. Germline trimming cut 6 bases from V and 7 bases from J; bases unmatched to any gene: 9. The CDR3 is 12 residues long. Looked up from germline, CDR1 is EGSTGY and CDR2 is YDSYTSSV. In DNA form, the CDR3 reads TGTGCCACCTGGAAAGGTAGATATAAGAAACTCTTT. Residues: CATWKGRYKKLF.

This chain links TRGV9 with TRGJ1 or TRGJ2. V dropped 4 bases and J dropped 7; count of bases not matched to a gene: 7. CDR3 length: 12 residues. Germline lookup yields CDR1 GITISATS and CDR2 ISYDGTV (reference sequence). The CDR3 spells CALWEMCYKKLF. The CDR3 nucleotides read TGTGCCTTGTGGGAAATGTGCTATAAGAAACTCTTT.

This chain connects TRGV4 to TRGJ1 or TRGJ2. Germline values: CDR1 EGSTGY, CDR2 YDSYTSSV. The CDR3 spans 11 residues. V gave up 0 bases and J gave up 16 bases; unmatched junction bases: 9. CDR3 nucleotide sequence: TGTGCCACCTGGGATGGGCCAATGAAGCTCTTT. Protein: CATWDGPMKLF.

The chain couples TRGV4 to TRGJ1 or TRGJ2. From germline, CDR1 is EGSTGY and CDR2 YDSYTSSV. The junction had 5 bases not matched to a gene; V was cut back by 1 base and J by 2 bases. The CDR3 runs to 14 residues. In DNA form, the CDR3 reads TGTGCCACCTGGGATGGTGCTTATTATTATAAGAAACTCTTT. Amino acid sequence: CATWDGAYYYKKLF.

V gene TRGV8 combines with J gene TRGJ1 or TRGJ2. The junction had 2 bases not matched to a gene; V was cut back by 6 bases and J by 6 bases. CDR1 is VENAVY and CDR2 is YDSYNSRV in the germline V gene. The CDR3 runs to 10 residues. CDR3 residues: CATWPYKKLF. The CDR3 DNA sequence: TGTGCCACCTGGCCTTATAAGAAACTCTTT.

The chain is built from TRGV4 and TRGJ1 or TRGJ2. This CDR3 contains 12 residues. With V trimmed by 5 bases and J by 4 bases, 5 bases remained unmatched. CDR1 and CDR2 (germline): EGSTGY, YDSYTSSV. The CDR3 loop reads CATWAAYYKKLF. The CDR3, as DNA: TGTGCCACCTGGGCAGCGTATTATAAGAAACTCTTT.

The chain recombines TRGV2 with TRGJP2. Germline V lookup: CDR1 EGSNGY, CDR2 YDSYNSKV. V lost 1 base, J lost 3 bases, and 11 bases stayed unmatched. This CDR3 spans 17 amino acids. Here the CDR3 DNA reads TGTGCCACCTGGGACGGCACAAGGGGGGGTAGTGATTGGATCAAGACGTTT. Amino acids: CATWDGTRGGSDWIKTF.

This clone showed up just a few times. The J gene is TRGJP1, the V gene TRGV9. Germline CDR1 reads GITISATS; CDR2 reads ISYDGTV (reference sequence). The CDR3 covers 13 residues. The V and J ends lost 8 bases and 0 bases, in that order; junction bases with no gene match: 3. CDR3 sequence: CALFDTTGWFKIF. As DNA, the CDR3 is TGTGCCTTGTTCGATACCACTGGTTGGTTCAAGATATTT.

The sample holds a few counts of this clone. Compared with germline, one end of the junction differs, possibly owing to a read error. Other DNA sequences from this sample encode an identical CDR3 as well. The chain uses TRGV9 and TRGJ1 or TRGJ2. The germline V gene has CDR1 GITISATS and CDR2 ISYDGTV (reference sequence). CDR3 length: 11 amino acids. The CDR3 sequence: CALWEGLWKLF. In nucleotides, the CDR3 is TGTGCCCTGTGGGAGGGACTTTGGAAACTCTTT.

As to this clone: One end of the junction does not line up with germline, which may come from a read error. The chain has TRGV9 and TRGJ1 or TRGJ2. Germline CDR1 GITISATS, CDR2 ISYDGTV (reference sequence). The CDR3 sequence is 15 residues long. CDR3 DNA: TGTGCCTTGCGGGATTCACGGCTGGCCCATTATAAGAAACTCTTT. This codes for CALRDSRLAHYKKLF.

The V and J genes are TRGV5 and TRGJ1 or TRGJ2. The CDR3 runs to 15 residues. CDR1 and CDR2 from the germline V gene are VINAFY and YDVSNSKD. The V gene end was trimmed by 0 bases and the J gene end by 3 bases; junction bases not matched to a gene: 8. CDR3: CATWDRPIFYYKKLF. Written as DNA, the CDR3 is TGTGCCACCTGGGACAGGCCCATCTTTTATTATAAGAAACTCTTT.

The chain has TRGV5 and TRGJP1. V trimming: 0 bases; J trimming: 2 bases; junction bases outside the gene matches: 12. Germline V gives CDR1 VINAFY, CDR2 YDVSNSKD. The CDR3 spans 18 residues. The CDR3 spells CATWDRHPPKTTGWFKIF. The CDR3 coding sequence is TGTGCCACCTGGGACAGGCATCCCCCCAAGACCACTGGTTGGTTCAAGATATTT.

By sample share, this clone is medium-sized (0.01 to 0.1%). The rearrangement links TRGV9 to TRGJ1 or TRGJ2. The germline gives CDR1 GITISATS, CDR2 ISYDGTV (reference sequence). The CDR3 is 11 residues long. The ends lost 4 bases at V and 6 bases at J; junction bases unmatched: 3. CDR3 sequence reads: CALWESYKKLF. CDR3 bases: TGTGCCTTGTGGGAAAGTTATAAGAAACTCTTT.

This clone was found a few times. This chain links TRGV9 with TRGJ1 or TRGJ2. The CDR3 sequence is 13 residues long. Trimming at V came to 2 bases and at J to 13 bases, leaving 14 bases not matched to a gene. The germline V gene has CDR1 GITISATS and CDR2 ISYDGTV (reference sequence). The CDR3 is CALWEGKVGCKLF. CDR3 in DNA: TGTGCCTTGTGGGAGGGGAAAGTCGGTTGTAAACTCTTT.

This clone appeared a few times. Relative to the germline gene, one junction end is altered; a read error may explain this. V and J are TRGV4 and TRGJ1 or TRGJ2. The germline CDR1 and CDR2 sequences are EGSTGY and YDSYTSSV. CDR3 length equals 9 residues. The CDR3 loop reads CATYYKKLF. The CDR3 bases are TGTGCCACCTATTATAAGAAACTCTTC.

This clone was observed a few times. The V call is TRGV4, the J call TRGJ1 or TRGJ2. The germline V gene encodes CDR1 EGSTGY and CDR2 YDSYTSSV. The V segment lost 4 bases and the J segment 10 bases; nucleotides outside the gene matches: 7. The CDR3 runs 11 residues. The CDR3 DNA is TGTGCCACCTGGGAGGATGGGAAGAAACTCTTT. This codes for CATWEDGKKLF.

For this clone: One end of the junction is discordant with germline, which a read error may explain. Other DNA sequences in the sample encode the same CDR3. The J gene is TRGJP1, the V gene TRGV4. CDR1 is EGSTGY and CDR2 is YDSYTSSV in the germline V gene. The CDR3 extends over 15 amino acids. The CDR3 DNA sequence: TGTGCCACCTGGGATGGGCTTACCACTGGTTGGTTCAAGATATTC. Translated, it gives CATWDGLTTGWFKIF.

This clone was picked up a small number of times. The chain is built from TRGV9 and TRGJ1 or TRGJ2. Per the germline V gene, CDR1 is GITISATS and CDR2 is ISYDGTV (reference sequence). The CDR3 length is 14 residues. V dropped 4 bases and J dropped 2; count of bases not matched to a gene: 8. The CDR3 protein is CALWDAEHYYKKLF. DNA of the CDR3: TGTGCCTTGTGGGACGCCGAGCATTATTATAAGAAACTCTTT.